The source of this T cell receptor beta chain is a study of T cells after posttransplantation cyclophosphamide. Study-level findings and limits: Recipient CMV seropositivity and CMV reactivation strongly tracked TRB clonality. Skin or GI-infiltrating T cells shared few TRB sequences with blood.

The assay was immunoSEQ multiplex PCR, and TCRdb's table has in-frame clones only and misses some. The sample carries roughly 30,000 clones, around nine tenths recorded once. This clone was seen a single time. Its antigen remains unknown. Germline-derived CDR1 and CDR2 are KGHSH and LQKENI. V lost 3 bases and J 2 bases, leaving 14 bases between the germline ends. The CDR3 length is 15 residues. The genes are TRBV18 and TRBJ2-7, with D perhaps matching TRBD1 (6 bases). The sequence came from a woman between 40 and 50 years old with a blood cancer, CMV-positive, and with a related stem cell donor. Sequencing used PBMCs. The CDR3 loop is CASSPPGQYTYEQYF. CDR3 coding DNA: TGTGCCAGCTCACCCCCCGGACAGTATACCTACGAGCAGTACTTC.